This TCR beta chain came from a study of CD8 T cells in ankylosing spondylitis. Study-level findings and limits: Significantly higher representation of disease-linked clones was reported for matched ankylosing spondylitis synovial fluid. Previously reported in reactive arthritis synovial fluid and blood were some of the motif variants. A TCR beta motif of 7 to 9 highly homologous variants seemed to mark ankylosing spondylitis blood.

This clonotype occurred a few times. Its antigen is unknown. Molecular-barcoded quantitative 5'-RACE produced these TCR beta libraries. From the 5' RACE reads, TCRdb called clonotypes with MiXCR, one entry per CDR3 protein. This table holds some 840,000 distinct CDR3 sequences, over 9.5% found once. The CDR3 covers 13 residues. CDR1 and CDR2 (germline): MNHNS, SASEGT. Trimming removed 5 bases from V and 7 bases from J, with 15 bases in between. Sequencing was carried out using blood, either unsorted or a sorted T cell fraction (not recorded which). The TCR originated in a male donor with ankylosing spondylitis. This sequence joins TRBV6-1 and TRBJ2-7, with a tentative D call TRBD2 (5 bases). This CDR3 is CASSRREYGEQYF. DNA of the CDR3: TGTGCCAGCAGTAGACGGGAATACGGGGAGCAGTACTTC.